The rows below give T cell receptor beta chains drawn from one sample of a study of neurological immune-mediated disorders. TCRdb fed the 5' RACE reads into MiXCR, producing one record per CDR3 protein. The table lists over 50,000 distinct CDR3 sequences, roughly 4.9% of them singletons. What was sequenced was PBMCs. These receptors all come from a human donor with multiple sclerosis. The donor label of this sample is uncertain. The CDR3 runs from the conserved cysteine through the conserved F or W. Each record gives: clone size, D gene, V gene, J gene, CDR3 protein, CDR3 DNA. D genes are given only for firm matches. Only part of the rows carry a size: once, few, many, or a class if the clone is expanded.

abundance: many
d_gene: NA
v_gene: TRBV5-1
j_gene: TRBJ2-2
CDR3aa: CASSLLPEGTGELFF
CDR3nt: TGCGCCAGCAGCTTGTTACCTGAGGGCACCGGGGAGCTGTTTTTT

abundance: many
d_gene: NA
v_gene: TRBV20-1
j_gene: TRBJ2-3
CDR3aa: CSARDGGVDTQYF
CDR3nt: TGCAGTGCTAGAGATGGAGGGGTAGATACGCAGTATTTT

abundance: many
d_gene: NA
v_gene: TRBV9
j_gene: TRBJ2-3
CDR3aa: CASSAWTDTQYF
CDR3nt: TGTGCCAGCAGCGCCTGGACAGATACGCAGTATTTT

abundance: many
d_gene: NA
v_gene: TRBV3-1
j_gene: TRBJ1-5
CDR3aa: CASSQPDQPQHF
CDR3nt: TGTGCCAGCAGCCAACCAGATCAGCCCCAGCATTTT

abundance: many
d_gene: TRBD1
v_gene: TRBV5-1
j_gene: TRBJ2-2
CDR3aa: CASSLGTGGRTGELFF
CDR3nt: TGCGCCAGCAGCCTCGGGACAGGGGGCCGGACCGGGGAGCTGTTTTTT

abundance: many
d_gene: NA
v_gene: TRBV29-1
j_gene: TRBJ2-3
CDR3aa: CSVGEIDTQYF
CDR3nt: TGCAGCGTTGGTGAGATAGATACGCAGTATTTT

abundance: many
d_gene: NA
v_gene: TRBV7-6
j_gene: TRBJ2-2
CDR3aa: CASSSRGADTGELFF
CDR3nt: TGTGCCAGCAGCTCCCGGGGGGCAGACACCGGGGAGCTGTTTTTT

abundance: many
d_gene: TRBD1
v_gene: TRBV5-1
j_gene: TRBJ2-2
CDR3aa: CASSPGTGYPGELFF
CDR3nt: TGCGCCAGCAGCCCCGGGACAGGGTATCCCGGGGAGCTGTTTTTT

abundance: many
d_gene: TRBD1
v_gene: TRBV5-1
j_gene: TRBJ2-3
CDR3aa: CASSYRGTGTDTQYF
CDR3nt: TGCGCCAGCAGTTACAGGGGTACGGGCACAGATACGCAGTATTTT

abundance: many
d_gene: NA
v_gene: TRBV20-1
j_gene: TRBJ1-6
CDR3aa: CSASVAGYNSPLHF
CDR3nt: TGCAGTGCTAGCGTCGCAGGGTATAATTCACCCCTCCACTTT

abundance: many
d_gene: NA
v_gene: TRBV5-1
j_gene: TRBJ1-1
CDR3aa: CASRPLTGNTEAFF
CDR3nt: TGCGCCAGCAGGCCCCTGACAGGGAACACTGAAGCTTTCTTT

abundance: many
d_gene: NA
v_gene: TRBV5-1
j_gene: TRBJ1-1
CDR3aa: CASSGTGGVTEAFF
CDR3nt: TGCGCCAGCTCTGGGACCGGGGGAGTCACTGAAGCTTTCTTT

abundance: many
d_gene: TRBD1
v_gene: TRBV4-2
j_gene: TRBJ2-1
CDR3aa: CASSQVFPTGRLYEQFF
CDR3nt: TGTGCCAGCAGCCAGGTATTTCCGACAGGGCGGTTATATGAGCAGTTCTTC

abundance: many
d_gene: NA
v_gene: TRBV6-5
j_gene: TRBJ2-1
CDR3aa: CASSYIQGSYNEQFF
CDR3nt: TGTGCCAGCAGTTACATCCAGGGGTCCTACAATGAGCAGTTCTTC

abundance: many
d_gene: TRBD2
v_gene: TRBV6-5
j_gene: TRBJ2-3
CDR3aa: CASSYGSSGGAWADTQYF
CDR3nt: TGTGCCAGCAGTTACGGTTCTAGCGGGGGAGCCTGGGCAGATACGCAGTATTTT

abundance: many
d_gene: NA
v_gene: TRBV5-1
j_gene: TRBJ2-1
CDR3aa: CASSFGTNEQFF
CDR3nt: TGCGCCAGCAGCTTCGGCACTAATGAGCAGTTCTTC

abundance: many
d_gene: NA
v_gene: TRBV5-1
j_gene: TRBJ2-5
CDR3aa: CASSLISGHKQETQYF
CDR3nt: TGCGCCAGCAGCTTGATCTCCGGACACAAGCAAGAGACCCAGTACTTC

abundance: many
d_gene: TRBD2
v_gene: TRBV5-1
j_gene: TRBJ2-3
CDR3aa: CASSLVAGLTTDTQYF
CDR3nt: TGCGCCAGCAGCTTGGTAGCGGGACTTACCACAGATACGCAGTATTTT

abundance: many
d_gene: TRBD1
v_gene: TRBV5-1
j_gene: TRBJ2-1
CDR3aa: CASSLVETGNYNEQFF
CDR3nt: TGCGCCAGCAGCTTGGTCGAGACAGGGAATTACAATGAGCAGTTCTTC

abundance: many
d_gene: TRBD2
v_gene: TRBV5-1
j_gene: TRBJ2-3
CDR3aa: CASKLAGEEDTQYF
CDR3nt: TGCGCCAGCAAACTAGCGGGGGAGGAAGATACGCAGTATTTT

abundance: many
d_gene: TRBD1
v_gene: TRBV24-1
j_gene: TRBJ1-4
CDR3aa: CATSDSRQGGEKLFF
CDR3nt: TGTGCCACCAGTGATTCTCGACAGGGGGGTGAAAAACTGTTTTTT

abundance: many
d_gene: TRBD2
v_gene: TRBV5-6
j_gene: TRBJ2-7
CDR3aa: CASSSGGGSTYEQYF
CDR3nt: TGTGCCAGCAGCTCTGGCGGGGGGTCCACCTACGAGCAGTACTTC

abundance: many
d_gene: NA
v_gene: TRBV28
j_gene: TRBJ2-3
CDR3aa: CASSLMGTGTDTQYF
CDR3nt: TGTGCCAGCAGTTTAATGGGAACTGGCACAGATACGCAGTATTTT

abundance: few
d_gene: NA
v_gene: TRBV3-1
j_gene: TRBJ2-2
CDR3aa: CASSQDPGSTGELFF
CDR3nt: TGTGCCAGCAGCCAAGATCCGGGGAGCACCGGGGAGCTGTTTTTT

abundance: many
d_gene: NA
v_gene: TRBV5-1
j_gene: TRBJ2-5
CDR3aa: CASSLPGPQETQYF
CDR3nt: TGCGCCAGCAGCCTGCCCGGGCCTCAAGAGACCCAGTACTTC

abundance: many
d_gene: TRBD2
v_gene: TRBV20-1
j_gene: TRBJ2-3
CDR3aa: CSAMSRGGSDTQYF
CDR3nt: TGCAGTGCTATGAGCCGGGGGGGCTCAGATACGCAGTATTTT

abundance: many
d_gene: NA
v_gene: TRBV7-2
j_gene: TRBJ1-2
CDR3aa: CASSLRISTGYGYTF
CDR3nt: TGTGCCAGCAGCTTACGTATTTCGACAGGCTATGGCTACACCTTC

abundance: many
d_gene: NA
v_gene: TRBV28
j_gene: TRBJ1-6
CDR3aa: CASSFGGGGPLHF
CDR3nt: TGTGCCAGCAGTTTCGGAGGGGGTGGCCCCCTCCACTTT

abundance: many
d_gene: NA
v_gene: TRBV20-1
j_gene: TRBJ2-4
CDR3aa: CSAAGVDKNIQYF
CDR3nt: TGCAGTGCAGCAGGGGTGGACAAAAACATTCAGTACTTC

abundance: many
d_gene: NA
v_gene: TRBV5-5
j_gene: TRBJ2-7
CDR3aa: CASSLGGASSYEQYF
CDR3nt: TGTGCCAGCAGCTTGGGAGGAGCCAGCTCCTACGAGCAGTACTTC

abundance: many
d_gene: NA
v_gene: TRBV29-1
j_gene: TRBJ2-3
CDR3aa: CSVEVQSTDTQYF
CDR3nt: TGCAGCGTTGAAGTCCAGAGCACAGATACGCAGTATTTT

abundance: many
d_gene: NA
v_gene: TRBV2
j_gene: TRBJ1-1
CDR3aa: CASLRVMGTEAFF
CDR3nt: TGTGCCAGCCTTAGGGTAATGGGCACTGAAGCTTTCTTT

abundance: many
d_gene: NA
v_gene: TRBV5-1
j_gene: TRBJ1-1
CDR3aa: CASSSQGGDTEAFF
CDR3nt: TGCGCCAGCAGCTCCCAAGGAGGGGACACTGAAGCTTTCTTT

abundance: many
d_gene: TRBD2
v_gene: TRBV2
j_gene: TRBJ2-3
CDR3aa: CASMAGGSTDTQYF
CDR3nt: TGTGCCAGCATGGCGGGGGGTAGCACAGATACGCAGTATTTT

abundance: few
d_gene: NA
v_gene: TRBV27
j_gene: TRBJ2-7
CDR3aa: CASKVNEQYF
CDR3nt: TGTGCCAGCAAGGTGAACGAGCAGTACTTC

abundance: many
d_gene: NA
v_gene: TRBV2
j_gene: TRBJ1-3
CDR3aa: CASSEYGNTIYF
CDR3nt: TGTGCCAGCAGTGAATATGGTAACACCATATATTTT

abundance: many
d_gene: NA
v_gene: TRBV29-1
j_gene: TRBJ2-1
CDR3aa: CSEEGGKGEQFF
CDR3nt: TGCAGCGAAGAGGGGGGTAAAGGTGAGCAGTTCTTC

abundance: many
d_gene: TRBD1
v_gene: TRBV6-5
j_gene: TRBJ2-1
CDR3aa: CASSMTGGRYNEQFF
CDR3nt: TGTGCCAGCAGCATGACAGGGGGAAGGTACAATGAGCAGTTCTTC

abundance: many
d_gene: TRBD2
v_gene: TRBV7-8
j_gene: TRBJ2-5
CDR3aa: CASSGSGGAIGTQYF
CDR3nt: TGTGCCAGCAGCGGTAGCGGGGGGGCTATCGGGACCCAGTACTTC

abundance: many
d_gene: NA
v_gene: TRBV29-1
j_gene: TRBJ2-7
CDR3aa: CSVEDPSSYEQYF
CDR3nt: TGCAGCGTTGAAGATCCTTCATCCTACGAGCAGTACTTC

abundance: many
d_gene: TRBD1
v_gene: TRBV20-1
j_gene: TRBJ2-2
CDR3aa: CSAKGDRNTGELFF
CDR3nt: TGCAGTGCAAAAGGGGACAGAAACACCGGGGAGCTGTTTTTT

abundance: many
d_gene: TRBD2
v_gene: TRBV14
j_gene: TRBJ2-5
CDR3aa: CASSQGITGGQETQYF
CDR3nt: TGTGCCAGCAGCCAAGGGATCACGGGGGGCCAAGAGACCCAGTACTTC

abundance: many
d_gene: TRBD2
v_gene: TRBV20-1
j_gene: TRBJ2-3
CDR3aa: CSARVLAGGRVDTQYF
CDR3nt: TGCAGTGCTAGAGTTTTAGCGGGGGGGCGAGTAGATACGCAGTATTTT

abundance: many
d_gene: TRBD1
v_gene: TRBV12-5
j_gene: TRBJ2-3
CDR3aa: CASGLGQVKGDTQYF
CDR3nt: TGTGCTAGTGGCCTCGGACAGGTAAAGGGAGATACGCAGTATTTT

abundance: many
d_gene: TRBD1
v_gene: TRBV5-1
j_gene: TRBJ2-1
CDR3aa: CASSLTGAYNEQFF
CDR3nt: TGCGCCAGCAGCCTCACAGGGGCCTACAATGAGCAGTTCTTC

abundance: NA
d_gene: NA
v_gene: TRBV20-1
j_gene: TRBJ2-2
CDR3aa: CSARARLTGELFF
CDR3nt: TGCAGTGCTAGAGCCCGTTTAACCGGGGAGCTGTTTTTT

abundance: many
d_gene: NA
v_gene: TRBV5-8
j_gene: TRBJ2-1
CDR3aa: CASSLDLGGEQFF
CDR3nt: TGTGCCAGCAGCTTGGACCTTGGGGGTGAGCAGTTCTTC

abundance: NA
d_gene: TRBD1
v_gene: TRBV12-5
j_gene: TRBJ1-1
CDR3aa: CASGLGDSRNPEAFF
CDR3nt: TGTGCTAGTGGTTTGGGGGACAGTCGCAACCCTGAAGCTTTCTTT

abundance: many
d_gene: NA
v_gene: TRBV5-1
j_gene: TRBJ2-1
CDR3aa: CASSFGQNNEQFF
CDR3nt: TGCGCCAGCAGCTTCGGACAAAACAATGAGCAGTTCTTC

abundance: many
d_gene: NA
v_gene: TRBV2
j_gene: TRBJ1-1
CDR3aa: CASSEALGGAFF
CDR3nt: TGTGCCAGCAGTGAAGCGCTGGGGGGGGCTTTCTTT

abundance: few
d_gene: TRBD1
v_gene: TRBV6-2/TRBV6-3
j_gene: TRBJ2-2
CDR3aa: CASSYRGPANTGELFF
CDR3nt: TGTGCCAGCAGTTACAGGGGGCCCGCGAACACCGGGGAGCTGTTTTTT

abundance: many
d_gene: TRBD1
v_gene: TRBV7-6
j_gene: TRBJ2-5
CDR3aa: CASSRTGVRETQYF
CDR3nt: TGTGCCAGCAGCCGTACAGGGGTCAGAGAGACCCAGTACTTC

abundance: many
d_gene: NA
v_gene: TRBV5-1
j_gene: TRBJ2-3
CDR3aa: CASSFSNTDTQYF
CDR3nt: TGCGCCAGCAGCTTCTCAAACACAGATACGCAGTATTTT

abundance: many
d_gene: TRBD1
v_gene: TRBV10-3
j_gene: TRBJ1-5
CDR3aa: CAIKGQLNQPQHF
CDR3nt: TGTGCCATCAAGGGACAGCTCAATCAGCCCCAGCATTTT